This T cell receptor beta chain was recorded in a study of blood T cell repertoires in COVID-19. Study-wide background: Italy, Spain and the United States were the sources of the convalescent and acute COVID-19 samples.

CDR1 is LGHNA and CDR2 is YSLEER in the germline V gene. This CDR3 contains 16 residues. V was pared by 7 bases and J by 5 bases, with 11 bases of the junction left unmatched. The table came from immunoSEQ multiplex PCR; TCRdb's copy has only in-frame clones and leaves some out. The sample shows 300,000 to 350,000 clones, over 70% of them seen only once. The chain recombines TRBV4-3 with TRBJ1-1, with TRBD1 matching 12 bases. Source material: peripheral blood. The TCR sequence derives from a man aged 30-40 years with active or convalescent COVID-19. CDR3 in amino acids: CASTWGQGARRTEAFF. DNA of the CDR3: TGCGCCAGCACCTGGGGACAGGGGGCGCGCAGGACTGAAGCTTTCTTT.